The T cell receptor beta chain under discussion was sequenced for a study of TIL therapy for anti-PD-1-resistant metastatic lung cancer. Study background: Most patients had lung adenocarcinoma. Study observations and caveats: Many TIL product clones were absent from baseline tumor, suggesting clonal contraction.

Trimming removed 2 bases at V and 4 bases at J, with 11 bases between. CDR1 and CDR2 (germline): SGHVS, FQNEAQ. This CDR3 has 14 residues. Specified time point: pre-treatment sample, taken before nivolumab and TIL therapy. Tumor tissue came from excised metastases, mostly pleural nodules or supraclavicular lymph nodes. Progressing patients received lymphodepletion, expanded TIL infusion and IL-2. Remarks on this clone: What it binds is not known.

The libraries were made with immunoSEQ v3. Here immunoSEQ multiplex PCR was the method, and the copy in TCRdb shows in-frame clones only, minus some. The sample has 50,000 or so clones; less than 75% are singletons. The chain carries TRBV7-8 and TRBJ1-2; TRBD1 might be the D (5 bases). Here the sequenced sample was tumor tissue, taken at baseline. The TCR sequence derives from a person aged 25 to 80 with non-small cell lung cancer. CDR3 DNA sequence: TGTGCCAGCAGCTTACAGGGTGAAAGCTATGGCTACACCTTC. Its translation is CASSLQGESYGYTF.